The entry that follows covers one T cell receptor beta chain sequence. Germline lookup yields CDR1 LNHDA and CDR2 SQIVND (reference sequence). V lost 6 bases and J lost 9, with 9 bases in between. CDR3 size: 12 residues. Per the original data handling: Using reference gene primer amplification, nucleated cell counts were estimated. Produced via immunoSEQ multiplex PCR; TCRdb's table is partial and in-frame only. V, J and clone size derive from that table, while D and trimming were established from the DNA sequence. The table lists tens of thousands of clones, roughly 90% of them singletons. The data were obtained in a study of blood T cell repertoires in COVID-19. Overall study context: PBMCs, B-cell-depleted T cells, or T cells were the source of the cDNA or gDNA that made up the material.

Input material: peripheral blood. The chain combines TRBV19 with TRBJ1-6, with D hard to call. This clonotype was obtained from a woman at least 80 years old with active COVID-19. CDR3 sequence (DNA): TGTGCCAGTAGGTTACAAAGTTCACCCCTCCACTTT. The encoded protein is CASRLQSSPLHF.